A selection of T cell receptor beta chains follows, all from one sample in a study of identical twins. TCRdb processed the 5' RACE reads anew with MiXCR; each CDR3 protein has one entry. Altogether around 370,000 distinct CDR3 sequences are present, 9% to 10% being singletons, with the ten largest covering under 9.5%. The sequencing input was naive T cells sorted from blood. These receptors originate from a woman in her forties or fifties in good health. CDR3s include the opening cysteine and the closing phenylalanine or tryptophan. The order of the fields is V gene, clone size, D gene, J gene, CDR3 protein, CDR3 DNA. The D gene is left open where the match is weak. Not all rows give a size; the values are once, few, many and, for expanded clones, a class.

v_gene: TRBV24-1; abundance: few; d_gene: TRBD1; j_gene: TRBJ2-2; CDR3aa: CATSKDRPTGELFF; CDR3nt: TGTGCCACCTCAAAGGACAGGCCCACCGGGGAGCTGTTTTTT
v_gene: TRBV12-3/TRBV12-4; abundance: many; d_gene: TRBD2; j_gene: TRBJ2-2; CDR3aa: CASSRRLAENTGELFF; CDR3nt: TGTGCCAGCAGTCGCCGACTAGCGGAGAACACCGGGGAGCTGTTTTTT
v_gene: TRBV20-1; abundance: -; d_gene: TRBD2; j_gene: TRBJ2-5; CDR3aa: CSARLAGVSETQYF; CDR3nt: TGCAGTGCTAGACTAGCGGGAGTTTCCGAGACCCAGTACTTC
v_gene: TRBV9; abundance: -; d_gene: TRBD1; j_gene: TRBJ2-1; CDR3aa: CASSVTTQGRNLYNEQFF; CDR3nt: TGTGCCAGCAGCGTAACGACACAGGGGCGAAACTTATACAATGAGCAGTTCTTC
v_gene: TRBV12-3/TRBV12-4; abundance: many; d_gene: TRBD2; j_gene: TRBJ2-3; CDR3aa: CASSLMVGGSPADTQYF; CDR3nt: TGTGCCAGCAGTTTAATGGTCGGCGGGAGTCCCGCAGATACGCAGTATTTT
v_gene: TRBV7-6; abundance: few; d_gene: TRBD2; j_gene: TRBJ2-1; CDR3aa: CASSHERGTNEQFF; CDR3nt: TGTGCCAGCAGCCACGAGCGGGGGACAAATGAGCAGTTCTTC
v_gene: TRBV4-1; abundance: few; d_gene: -; j_gene: TRBJ2-1; CDR3aa: CASSQLAMQQFF; CDR3nt: TGCGCCAGCAGCCAATTGGCAATGCAGCAGTTCTTC
v_gene: TRBV5-1; abundance: many; d_gene: -; j_gene: TRBJ1-1; CDR3aa: CASSPGGHTEAFF; CDR3nt: TGCGCCAGCAGCCCGGGGGGGCACACTGAAGCTTTCTTT
v_gene: TRBV5-1; abundance: -; d_gene: -; j_gene: TRBJ2-7; CDR3aa: CASSNTGTSYEQYF; CDR3nt: TGCGCCAGCAGCAATACCGGGACATCCTACGAGCAGTACTTC
v_gene: TRBV5-1; abundance: few; d_gene: -; j_gene: TRBJ2-1; CDR3aa: CASSGQISRNPMVNNEQFF; CDR3nt: TGCGCCAGCAGCGGTCAGATCTCCCGAAACCCGATGGTAAACAATGAGCAGTTCTTC
v_gene: TRBV12-3/TRBV12-4; abundance: many; d_gene: TRBD2; j_gene: TRBJ2-7; CDR3aa: CASSWSGVPREQYF; CDR3nt: TGTGCCAGCAGTTGGAGCGGGGTCCCTCGCGAGCAGTACTTC
v_gene: TRBV20-1; abundance: -; d_gene: TRBD1; j_gene: TRBJ2-1; CDR3aa: CSASPGQGYNEQFF; CDR3nt: TGCAGTGCTAGCCCGGGACAGGGGTATAATGAGCAGTTCTTC
v_gene: TRBV27; abundance: many; d_gene: TRBD2; j_gene: TRBJ2-2; CDR3aa: CASSRSILAGDNTGELFF; CDR3nt: TGTGCCAGCAGTCGGTCGATTCTAGCGGGAGATAACACCGGGGAGCTGTTTTTT
v_gene: TRBV18; abundance: few; d_gene: -; j_gene: TRBJ2-1; CDR3aa: CASSLLVTDNEQFF; CDR3nt: TGTGCCAGCTCACTACTAGTTACCGACAATGAGCAGTTCTTC
v_gene: TRBV12-3/TRBV12-4; abundance: many; d_gene: -; j_gene: TRBJ1-3; CDR3aa: CASSFGELSGNTIYF; CDR3nt: TGTGCCAGCAGTTTCGGGGAGTTAAGTGGAAACACCATATATTTT
v_gene: TRBV11-2; abundance: many; d_gene: -; j_gene: TRBJ2-5; CDR3aa: CASRGQETQYF; CDR3nt: TGTGCCAGCAGGGGACAAGAGACCCAGTACTTC
v_gene: TRBV20-1; abundance: -; d_gene: -; j_gene: TRBJ2-5; CDR3aa: CSAFFQETQYF; CDR3nt: TGCAGTGCTTTCTTCCAAGAGACCCAGTACTTC
v_gene: TRBV7-8; abundance: -; d_gene: -; j_gene: TRBJ2-3; CDR3aa: CASTPPTRENTQYF; CDR3nt: TGTGCCAGCACCCCTCCAACTAGGGAAAATACGCAGTATTTT